This T cell receptor beta chain is from a study of cytotoxic CD8 clonotypes in ibrutinib-treated CLL. Overall study findings and caveats: There were differences in sampling times between sustained-remission and progressing patients.

Here immunoSEQ multiplex PCR was the method, and the copy in TCRdb shows in-frame clones only, minus some. The profile covers about 270,000 clones, with approximately 76% appearing a single time and around 5.3% taken by the ten largest. The CDR3 is 15 residues long. Germline CDR1 reads MNHEY; CDR2 reads SMNVEV (reference sequence). The V gene lost 6 bases and the J gene lost 0 bases, with 15 bases spanning the gap. About this clone itself: The antigen remains unidentified.

The TCR comes from a human donor with chronic lymphocytic leukemia. The input for sequencing was PBMCs, taken at disease progression, from a patient treated with ibrutinib. The chain links TRBV27 to TRBJ2-7; D may match TRBD1 or TRBD2 (6 bases each). CDR3 region: CASRQGLSSSYEQYF. CDR3 sequence (DNA): TGTGCCAGCAGACAGGGACTTAGTAGCTCCTACGAGCAGTACTTC.